The clone carrying this TCR beta chain was counted only a few times. What it recognizes is unknown. This CDR3 has 13 amino acids. CDR1 is MGHDK and CDR2 is SYGVNS in the germline V gene. Trimming cost V 5 bases and J 6 bases, with 13 bases left between them. These data belong to a study of identical twins. General study points: Less excess twin sharing appeared in beta out-of-frame sequences.

TCRdb re-analysed the 5' RACE reads in MiXCR, keeping a single row per CDR3 protein. The table includes hundreds of thousands of distinct CDR3 sequences, around 20% detected once. These data also formed part of another study, on T cells expressing NK-cell markers. Per that paper: It was from sorted CD3+CD56+NKG2C+, CD3+CD56+NKG2C- and CD3+CD56-NKG2C+ T cells that TCR beta repertoires came. The authors sequenced eight donors, of whom seven were HCMV-seropositive and one was seronegative.

The source is a woman younger than 30 in good health. What was sequenced was PBMCs. The gene calls are TRBV25-1 and TRBJ1-2, with D perhaps matching TRBD1 (5 bases). CDR3 residues: CASSTLGTDGYTF. In DNA, the CDR3 is TGTGCCAGCAGTACCCTGGGGACGGATGGCTACACCTTC.